The 11 T cell receptor beta chains reported below all come from one sample, sequenced in a study of shared clonotypes between healthy human individuals. The method was immunoSEQ multiplex PCR; TCRdb's version includes in-frame clones alone and lacks a portion of them. The data contain more than 850,000 clones, roughly 74% of them singletons. Sequencing was carried out using memory CD4+ T cells from PBMCs. Sample subset: CD45RA-negative fraction. Receptors were obtained from a man between 18 and 35 years old in good health. Some clones in this sample may be carry-over from other donors' samples.

This chain uses TRBV2 with TRBJ2-7; 7 bases agree with TRBD2. Germline CDR1 and CDR2: SNHLY and FYNNEI. This CDR3 has 14 residues. With V trimmed by 1 base and J by 3 bases, 3 bases remained unmatched. This chain's CDR3 is CASSEGGSYYEQYF. Here the CDR3 DNA reads TGTGCCAGCAGTGAAGGCGGGAGTTACTACGAGCAGTACTTC.

The gene calls are TRBV5-1 and TRBJ2-5; D gene unclear. The CDR3 is 14 residues long. Germline CDR1 reads SGHRS; CDR2 reads YFSETQ. V gave up 2 bases and J gave up 5 bases, with 13 bases separating them. CDR3 DNA sequence: TGCGCCAGCAGCTTTAGTGGCGTTAAGGAGACCCAGTACTTC. It codes for CASSFSGVKETQYF.

The V call is TRBV10-1, the J call TRBJ2-2; 8 nucleotides line up with TRBD2. Germline CDR1 is WNHNN and CDR2 is SYGVQD (reference sequence). Losses at the gene ends were 0 bases for V and 1 base for J; bases not matched to a gene: 4. The CDR3 covers 17 residues. The CDR3 DNA reads TGCGCCAGCAGTGAGTCCCGACTAGCGCTGAACACCGGGGAGCTGTTTTTT. Encoded protein: CASSESRLALNTGELFF.

The chain carries TRBV5-1 and TRBJ2-3; TRBD2 matches at 8 bases. The V and J ends lost 0 bases and 5 bases, in that order; junction bases with no gene match: 5. Germline V lookup: CDR1 SGHRS, CDR2 YFSETQ. The CDR3 loop spans 15 amino acids. CDR3 nucleotides: TGCGCCAGCAGCTTGGGAGCGGGGGCATTAGATACGCAGTATTTT. This encodes CASSLGAGALDTQYF.

The chain recombines TRBV7-3 with TRBJ2-7, with 7 bases that match TRBD2. The length of the CDR3 is 15 residues. Germline CDR1 SGHTA, CDR2 FQGTGA. Trimming removed 2 bases from V and 3 bases from J; junction bases left unmatched: 7. CDR3 in amino acids: CASSLGSSGGYEQYF. The CDR3 DNA reads as TGTGCCAGCAGCTTAGGGTCTAGCGGTGGCTACGAGCAGTACTTC.

The chain is built from TRBV18 and TRBJ2-5; D might be TRBD1 (6 bases). V was cut by 11 bases and J by 2 bases, with 12 bases left in between. Germline values: CDR1 KGHSH, CDR2 LQKENI. The CDR3 length is 12 residues. Here the CDR3 DNA reads TGTGCCGGACAGTCCAATCAAGAGACCCAGTACTTC. It codes for CAGQSNQETQYF.

The rearrangement uses TRBV5-6 and TRBJ2-7; 10 bases fit TRBD2. The V segment lost 4 bases and the J segment 6 bases; nucleotides outside the gene matches: 4. Germline CDR1 reads SGHDT; CDR2 reads YYEEEE. The CDR3 loop spans 13 amino acids. CDR3 residues: CASSRLAGAEQYF. The CDR3 region has the DNA TGTGCCAGCAGCCGTCTAGCGGGAGCCGAGCAGTACTTC.

V gene TRBV6-5 combines with J gene TRBJ2-7; 9 nucleotides agree with TRBD2. This CDR3 has 15 amino acids. Per germline, CDR1 MNHEY and CDR2 SVGAGI. The V and J ends lost 8 bases and 0 bases, in that order; junction bases with no gene match: 8. The CDR3 protein is CASAREREASYEQYF. The CDR3 DNA sequence: TGTGCCAGCGCTCGAGAGCGGGAGGCCTCCTACGAGCAGTACTTC.

CDR3 protein: CASSFVGSSITGELFF. In nucleotides, the CDR3 is TGTGCCAGCAGTTTTGTCGGGAGTTCGATCACCGGGGAGCTGTTTTTT. The rearrangement uses TRBV28 and TRBJ2-2, with a weak D call TRBD2 (6 bases). The germline V gene encodes CDR1 MDHEN and CDR2 SYDVKM. This CDR3 comprises 16 residues. Trimming removed 3 bases at V and 4 bases at J, with 15 bases between.

The genes are TRBV7-3 and TRBJ2-7; D is unclear. The V gene lost 1 base and the J gene lost 5 bases, with 12 bases spanning the gap. Germline V lookup: CDR1 SGHTA, CDR2 FQGTGA. CDR3 length equals 14 residues. The CDR3 region is CASSLSGAVNEQYF. The CDR3, as DNA: TGTGCCAGCAGCTTAAGCGGTGCGGTTAACGAGCAGTACTTC.

The chain carries TRBV5-1 and TRBJ1-3, with TRBD1 matching over 7 bases. Germline V gene sequence: CDR1 SGHRS, CDR2 YFSETQ. V was pared by 1 base and J by 4 bases, with 2 bases of the junction left unmatched. The CDR3 sequence is 14 residues long. The CDR3 DNA reads TGCGCCAGCAGCTTGACAGGGGAAGGAAACACCATATATTTT. Translation: CASSLTGEGNTIYF.